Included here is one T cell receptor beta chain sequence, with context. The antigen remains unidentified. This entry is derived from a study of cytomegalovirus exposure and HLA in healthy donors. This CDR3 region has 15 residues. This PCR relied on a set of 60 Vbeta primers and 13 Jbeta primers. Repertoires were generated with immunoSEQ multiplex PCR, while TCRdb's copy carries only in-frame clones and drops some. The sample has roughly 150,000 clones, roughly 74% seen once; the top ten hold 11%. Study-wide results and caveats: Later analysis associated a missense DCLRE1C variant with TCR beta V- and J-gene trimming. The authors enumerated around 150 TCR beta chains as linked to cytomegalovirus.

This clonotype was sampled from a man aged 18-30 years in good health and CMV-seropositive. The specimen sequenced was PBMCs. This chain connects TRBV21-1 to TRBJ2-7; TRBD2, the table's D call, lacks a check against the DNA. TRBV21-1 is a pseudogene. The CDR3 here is CASSKKRGFSYEQYF. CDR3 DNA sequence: TGTGCCAGCAGCAAAAAGCGGGGGTTCTCCTACGAGCAGTACTTC.